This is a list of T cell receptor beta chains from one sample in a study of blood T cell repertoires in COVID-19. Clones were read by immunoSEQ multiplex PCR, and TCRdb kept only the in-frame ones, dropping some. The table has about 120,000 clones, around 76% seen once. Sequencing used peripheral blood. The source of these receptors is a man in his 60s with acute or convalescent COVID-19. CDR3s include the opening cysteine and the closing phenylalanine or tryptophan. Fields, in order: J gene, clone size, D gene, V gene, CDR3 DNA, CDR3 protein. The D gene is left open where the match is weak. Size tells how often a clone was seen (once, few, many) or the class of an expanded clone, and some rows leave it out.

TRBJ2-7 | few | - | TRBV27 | TGTGCCAGCAGTGCGACGAGGTCCTACGAGCAGTACTTC | CASSATRSYEQYF
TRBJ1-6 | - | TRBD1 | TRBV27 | TGTGCCAGTCAGAGGGGGCTGGATTCACCCCTCCACTTT | CASQRGLDSPLHF
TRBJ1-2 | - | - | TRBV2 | TGTGCCAGCAGGAAACAGGGATTTGATGGCTACACCTTC | CASRKQGFDGYTF
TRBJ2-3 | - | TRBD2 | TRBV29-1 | TGCAGCGTTGAATCCAGCGGGGGTTATACGCAGTATTTT | CSVESSGGYTQYF
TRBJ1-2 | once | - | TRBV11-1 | TGTGCCAGCAGCCCCGAGAGCGGGTATGGCTACACCTTC | CASSPESGYGYTF
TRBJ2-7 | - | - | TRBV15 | TGTGCCACCAGCAGGCACGGGGGCTCCTACGAGCAGTACTTC | CATSRHGGSYEQYF
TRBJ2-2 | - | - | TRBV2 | TGTGCCAGCAGTGGCGCACCCCAAAACACCGGGGAGCTGTTTTTT | CASSGAPQNTGELFF
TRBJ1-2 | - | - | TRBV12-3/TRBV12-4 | TGTGCCAGCAGTTTTGCAGGGGATGGCTACACCTTC | CASSFAGDGYTF
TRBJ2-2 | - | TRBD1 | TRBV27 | TGTGCCAGCAGTTTTTACAGGGGGAGGAACACCGGGGAGCTGTTTTTT | CASSFYRGRNTGELFF
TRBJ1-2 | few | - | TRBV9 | TGTGCCAGCAGCGTAGCTACAGGAACTAACTATGGCTACACCTTC | CASSVATGTNYGYTF
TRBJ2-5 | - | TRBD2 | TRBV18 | TGTGCCAGCTCACCAGACACAGCGGGGCAAGAGACCCAGTACTTC | CASSPDTAGQETQYF
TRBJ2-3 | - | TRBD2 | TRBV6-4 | TGTGCCAGCAGTGCTGACAGCGGGGCGCAGTATTTT | CASSADSGAQYF
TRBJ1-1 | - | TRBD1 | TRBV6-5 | TGTGCCAGCACCCTCAGGGGGGTTGGAACTGAAGCTTTCTTT | CASTLRGVGTEAFF
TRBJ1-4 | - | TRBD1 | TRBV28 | TGTGCCAGCAGAGCCCCCGGGACAGTTAATGAAAAACTGTTTTTT | CASRAPGTVNEKLFF
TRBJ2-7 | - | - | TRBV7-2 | TGTGCCAGCAGCTTATTCCGGCGGGGGCCTAGCTCCTACGAGCAGTACTTC | CASSLFRRGPSSYEQYF
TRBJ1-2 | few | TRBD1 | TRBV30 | TGTGCCTGGAGTGCTGGCAGGGGGCTTGGCTACACCTTC | CAWSAGRGLGYTF
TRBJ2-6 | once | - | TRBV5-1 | TGCGCCAGCAGCTTGTCCAGGGATCGCTCTGGGGCCAACGTCCTGACTTTC | CASSLSRDRSGANVLTF
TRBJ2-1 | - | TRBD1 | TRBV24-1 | TGTGCCACCAGTTCTACAGGGGGCTACAATGAGCAGTTCTTC | CATSSTGGYNEQFF
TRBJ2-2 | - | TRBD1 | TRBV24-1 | TGTGCCACCGGGGGGACAGGGAGGGACACCGGGGAGCTGTTTTTT | CATGGTGRDTGELFF
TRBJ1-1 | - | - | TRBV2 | TGTGCCAGCACTGAAAGGACTGGTCGAAAGTCGGCTTTCTTT | CASTERTGRKSAFF
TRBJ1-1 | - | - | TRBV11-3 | TGTGCCAGCAGCGCCAGGCTATCCACTGAAGCTTTCTTT | CASSARLSTEAFF
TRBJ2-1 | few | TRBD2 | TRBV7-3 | TGTGCCAGCAGCTTCCGGGAGGGTTGGAATGAGCAGTTCTTC | CASSFREGWNEQFF
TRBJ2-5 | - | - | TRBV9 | TGTGCCAGTAACCGCGCACAGGGAACACAAGAGACCCAGTACTTC | CASNRAQGTQETQYF
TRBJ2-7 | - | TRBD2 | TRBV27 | TGTGCCAGCAGTTGGACTAGCACCTACGAGCAGTACTTC | CASSWTSTYEQYF
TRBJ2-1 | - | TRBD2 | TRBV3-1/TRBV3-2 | TGTGCCAGCAGCCAAGCCCTCCCGGGGACTAGCGGGAGCTTTTTCTTC | CASSQALPGTSGSFFF
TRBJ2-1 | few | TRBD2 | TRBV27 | TGTGCCAGTGGACTAGCGGGAGGCCGAGGTGGATACAATGAGCAGTTCTTC | CASGLAGGRGGYNEQFF
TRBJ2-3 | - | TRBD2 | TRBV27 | TGTGCCAGCAGTACCCTAGCGGGAGACGGCACAGATACGCAGTATTTT | CASSTLAGDGTDTQYF
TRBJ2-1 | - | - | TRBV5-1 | TGCGCCAGCAGCTTTCAGGGAGGACGTAGCAATGAGCAGTTCTTC | CASSFQGGRSNEQFF
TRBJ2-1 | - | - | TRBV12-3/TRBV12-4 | TGTGCCAGCAGTCAAATAGCGGCGGAGCAGTTCTTC | CASSQIAAEQFF